This T cell receptor beta chain is drawn from a study of T cell responses to AZD1222 COVID-19 vaccine. Sequenced by immunoSEQ multiplex PCR; TCRdb stores in-frame clones only, minus some. This table holds about 170,000 clones, roughly 90% found once. The germline V gene has CDR1 SGHAT and CDR2 FQNNGV. The CDR3 is 14 residues long. V gave up 1 base and J gave up 8 bases, with 12 bases separating them. The source is an adult in good health. The chain has TRBV11-2 and TRBJ2-1; D ambiguous. The material sequenced was peripheral blood, taken on day 0 of AZD1222 vaccination. The CDR3 nucleotides are TGTGCCAGCAGCTTAGGAGCCTGGGAAGATGAGCAGTTCTTC. Translated, it gives CASSLGAWEDEQFF. The full variable domain, completed using reference TRBV11-2 and TRBJ2-1, is EAGVAQSPRYKIIEKRQSVAFWCNPISGHATLYWYQQILGQGPKLLIQFQNNGVVDDSQLPKDRFSAERLKGVDSTLKIQPAKLEDSAVYLCASSLGAWEDEQFFGPGTRLTVL.